Listed here are 2 T cell receptor beta chains from one sample, sequenced in a study of T-cell reconstitution after alpha-beta-depleted transplantation in children. Study-level findings and limits: The authors attributed T-cell counts and diversity one year after transplant mostly to newly produced T cells.

This sample's TCRbeta library carried unique molecular identifier barcodes. Each CDR3 protein is one row after TCRdb ran MiXCR on the PCR reads. The sample has about 300,000 distinct CDR3 sequences, 6% to 10% seen once; the top ten hold approximately 9%. These TCRs' antigens remain unknown. Source: peripheral blood, taken 360 days after TCRalphabeta/CD19-depleted stem cell transplant. These receptors came from a female patient aged 2-15 years who had a stem cell transplant for Fanconi anemia, so the T cells may come from the graft donor.

The table lists this clonotype with many counts. The V and J genes are TRBV29-1 and TRBJ2-1; D perhaps matches TRBD2 (6 bases). CDR1 is SQVTM, CDR2 ANQGSEA, per germline. The CDR3 is made up of 14 amino acids. The V end was cut by 7 bases, the J end by 4 bases, with 17 bases between. This CDR3 is CSALLAGSYNEQFF. The CDR3 DNA follows: TGCAGCGCGCTTCTGGCGGGGTCTTACAATGAGCAGTTCTTC.

This clonotype was seen more than once but under ten times. The chain couples TRBV25-1 to TRBJ2-6, with TRBD1 as a possible D gene (6 bases). The CDR3 totals 18 residues. With 5 bases removed from V and 1 base from J, the gap between germline ends came to 18 bases. CDR1 MGHDK and CDR2 SYGVNS come from the germline V gene. The CDR3 here is CASSQGPAGTSGANVLTF. The DNA for the CDR3 is TGTGCCAGCAGTCAGGGCCCCGCAGGGACATCTGGGGCCAACGTCCTGACTTTC.